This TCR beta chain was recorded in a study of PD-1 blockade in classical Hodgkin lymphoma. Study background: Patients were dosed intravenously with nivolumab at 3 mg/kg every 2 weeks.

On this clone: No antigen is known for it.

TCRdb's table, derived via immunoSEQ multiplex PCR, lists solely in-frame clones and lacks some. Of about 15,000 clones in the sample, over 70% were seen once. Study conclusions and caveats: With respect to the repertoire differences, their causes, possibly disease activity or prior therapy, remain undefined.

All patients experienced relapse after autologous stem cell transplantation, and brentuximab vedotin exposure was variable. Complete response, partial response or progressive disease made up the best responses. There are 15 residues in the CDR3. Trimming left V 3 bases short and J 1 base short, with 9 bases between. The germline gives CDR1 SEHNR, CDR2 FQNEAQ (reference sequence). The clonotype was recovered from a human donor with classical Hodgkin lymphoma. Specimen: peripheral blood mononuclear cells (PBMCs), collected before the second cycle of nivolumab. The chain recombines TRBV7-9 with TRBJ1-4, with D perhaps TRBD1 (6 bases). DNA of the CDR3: TGTGCCAGCAGCTTCTGGGGGCTAACTAATGAAAAACTGTTTTTT. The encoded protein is CASSFWGLTNEKLFF. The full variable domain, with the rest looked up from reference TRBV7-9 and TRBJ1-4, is DTGVSQNPRHKITKRGQNVTFRCDPISEHNRLYWYRQTLGQGPEFLTYFQNEAQLEKSRLLSDRFSAERPKGSFSTLEIQRTEQGDSAMYLCASSFWGLTNEKLFFGSGTQLSVL.